This T cell receptor beta chain is drawn from a study of shared clonotypes between healthy human individuals. TCRdb keeps only in-frame clones here, not all; method: immunoSEQ multiplex PCR. The sample contains 900,000 to 1,200,000 clones, 75% to 85% of which appear only once. The sequenced sample was memory CD4+ T cells from PBMCs. Noted subset: CD45RA-negative fraction. This sequence originates from a man in his late teens or twenties in good health. Some clones in this sample may be carry-over from other donors' samples.

CDR3 protein: CASSGGLSTDTQYF. CDR3 DNA: TGTGCCAGCAGCGGGGGGCTAAGCACAGATACGCAGTATTTT. This sequence joins TRBV7-8 and TRBJ2-3, with D possibly being TRBD1 or TRBD2 (6 bases each). There are 14 residues in the CDR3. CDR1 and CDR2 from the germline V gene are SGHVS and FQNEAQ. V was trimmed by 5 bases and J by 0 bases, leaving 9 bases between them.